This T cell receptor (beta chain) came from a study of CD8 T cells in ankylosing spondylitis. General study points: Disease-associated clonotypes exhibited CD8+ identity and were relatively infrequent in peripheral blood. Matched synovial fluid from ankylosing spondylitis patients was reported to be enriched for disease-linked clones. A TCR beta motif of 7 or 8 highly homologous variants appeared characteristic of ankylosing spondylitis blood.

The CDR3 contains 15 residues. Germline V lookup: CDR1 SQVTM, CDR2 ANQGSEA. Losses at the gene ends were 6 bases for V and 1 base for J; bases not matched to a gene: 9. Libraries of TCR beta came from quantitative 5'-RACE with molecular barcodes. TCRdb re-called the 5' RACE reads with MiXCR, one entry per CDR3 protein. This table holds over 700,000 distinct CDR3 sequences, 15% to 20% found once. This clonotype was recorded at least ten times. Its antigen is unidentified. This sequence originates from a male donor with ankylosing spondylitis. Sequenced material: blood, either unsorted or a sorted T cell fraction (not recorded which). This chain connects TRBV29-1 to TRBJ1-1; 9 bases line up with TRBD1. As DNA, the CDR3 is TGCAGCGTCAGGGGACAGGGATCGACGAACACTGAAGCTTTCTTT. Its translation is CSVRGQGSTNTEAFF.